This T cell receptor (beta chain) is from a study of blood T cell repertoires in COVID-19. The CDR3 runs 16 residues. Germline assignment: CDR1 MNHNS and CDR2 SASEGT. V was clipped by 4 bases and J by 2 bases, with 18 bases between them. Sequencing was performed with immunoSEQ multiplex PCR; in TCRdb, only in-frame clones are kept and a portion is missing. In the table there are approximately 250,000 clones, 80% to 90% of which are singletons. The sample taken for sequencing was peripheral blood. The chain is built from TRBV6-1 and TRBJ2-7, with a tentative D call TRBD1 (5 bases). This sequence originates from a man between 60 and 75 years old with acute or convalescent COVID-19. This CDR3 reads CASSGWGGSQAYEQYF. Written as DNA, the CDR3 is TGTGCCAGCAGTGGATGGGGCGGTTCACAGGCCTACGAGCAGTACTTC.